This T cell receptor beta chain is drawn from a study of shared clonotypes between healthy human individuals (dated by TCRdb to 2019 to 2021). Background for the entire study: The cohort included a few men and two women between 18 and 49 years of age. For each donor, three plates each were used for CD4 naive and CD4 memory, two plates were used for CD8 naive, and one plate was used for CD8 memory. To estimate repertoire size and how much clonotypes are shared between individuals, the study performed deep sequencing of blood TCR repertoires from about five healthy adults. Different laboratories and diverse techniques were used to prepare libraries and sequence TCR repertoires, to increase sequencing depth and limit assay-specific biases. Leukapheresis yielded between about 0.94 and 8.9 billion PBMCs per donor. Overall study outcomes, separate from this receptor: The genetic and exposure-history diversity represented was limited by the small number of donors. Pairwise subsampling indicated that sequencing depth was expected to affect the degree of clonotype sharing among donors. Compared with non-shared clonotypes, the clonotypes found in all four sorted-subset donors had higher generation probabilities. Even with the large sequencing depth, rarefaction of the sorted-subset datasets indicated that sequencing was incomplete. Naive subsets generally had larger estimated clonotype richness than memory subsets. Sampling was restricted to blood, and TCR repertoires in tissues likely differ from the TCR repertoires found in blood. Sharing across a few donors was observed for around 5% of naive CD4, less than 4% of naive CD8, about 2.3% of memory CD4, and roughly 0.4% of memory CD8 clonotypes.

TCR CDR3 regions were amplified from genomic DNA by multiplex PCR using the deep immunoSEQ assay. Genomic DNA extracted from each cell subset was distributed evenly over all wells of several immunoSEQ 96-well plates, and each plate served as one replicate. For sorted subsets, about 200 ng genomic DNA, equal to about 30,000 T cell genomes, was loaded into each replicate PCR. The purified libraries were quantified using a Qubit 3.0 fluorometer, sized with a Bioanalyzer 2100, and then quantified again using the KAPA Library Quantification kit. A separate single-read 150-cycle Illumina NextSeq 550 flow cell was used to sequence each immunoSEQ 96-well plate. Turning to the authors' computational methods: Because the immunoSEQ output held only junctional sequences and lacked quality scores, the filtering could not match the filtering applied to full-length reads. To assign V/J genes and CDR3, sequences were annotated using PyIR, a Python wrapper for IgBLAST v1.9, with IMGT germline references. Reads were filtered out if the reads had weak V/J assignments (E-value above 1e-6), no CDR3, stop codons, out-of-frame junctions, or ambiguous translated residues. V3J clonotypes were defined as sequences sharing an identical inferred V gene, J gene, and CDR3 amino acid sequence. Percentage overlap between repertoires was calculated by dividing the number of shared unique clonotypes by the size of the smaller repertoire. Three approaches were used to assess repertoire richness: RTK rarefaction, the Chao1 estimator, and Recon v2.1 estimates of unobserved clonotypes. OLGA was used to compute generation probabilities for all TCRbeta clonotypes that the gDNA method yielded from a few donors. Entries here come from immuneACCESS through TCRdb and include only in-frame sequences with V and J called. Some clones fail to appear in such tables; in the studies checked, an unresolved V gene covers under half of the shortfall, and the cause of the remainder is unknown. V, J and clone size derive from that table, while D and trimming were established from the DNA sequence. The sample profile shows 2 million to 2.5 million clones; approximately 96% of them were found once. Roughly 0.13% of the sample rests with the top ten.

Via the germline V gene, CDR1 is SNHLY and CDR2 FYNNEI. Relative to germline, V is 3 bases shorter and J is 4 bases shorter, with 4 bases between their ends. The CDR3 contains 12 residues, cysteine and phenylalanine counted. The entry retains the CDR3 DNA only, 36 bases that are in frame from base 1. Donors were healthy HIV-negative adults with no recently reported acute infections or vaccinations. All donors were Caucasian adults living in Nashville, Tennessee, USA. CD4+ T cells were enriched by magnetic negative selection, after which naive cells were positively selected on CD45RA and the negative fraction was taken as the memory subset. After blood collection by leukapheresis, PBMCs were isolated using Ficoll-Histopaque density gradient centrifugation and then cryopreserved in the vapor phase of liquid nitrogen. Purity and quantity of every magnetically sorted T cell population were checked by analytical flow cytometry. Genomic DNA was isolated from every sorted fraction and measured by UV absorbance on a Nanodrop 2000c.

With regard to this clone: No cognate antigen has been identified for it. Qualities for individual bases were not recorded, and no much larger clone is one base off.

The TCR comes from a man younger than 30 in good health. Material for sequencing was naive CD4+ T cells sorted from blood. What this sample's cell subset or site label stands for: CD45RA+ positively selected. In this chain, TRBV2 is recombined with TRBJ1-3, with no confident D gene call. The CDR3 region reads CASSDWGNTIYF. At the DNA level, the sequence is TGTGCCAGCAGTGACTGGGGAAACACCATATATTTT.